Shown below are 11 T cell receptor beta chains from a single sample sequenced in a study of neoadjuvant nivolumab and ipilimumab in lung cancer. TCRdb keeps only in-frame clones here, not all; method: immunoSEQ multiplex PCR. The sample comprises 10,000 to 15,000 clones, approximately 96% of which are singletons, and roughly 2.7% rests with the top ten. The sample consisted of peripheral blood, taken after neoadjuvant nivolumab, alone or with ipilimumab, at or shortly before surgery. All receptors come from an adult with non-small cell lung cancer.

This chain connects TRBV11-3 to TRBJ2-7, with a possible D match to TRBD1 (5 bases). CDR1 and CDR2 from the germline V gene are SGHNT and YENEEA. The length of the CDR3 is 15 residues. V dropped 5 bases and J dropped 4 bases, with 18 bases sitting between them. The DNA for the CDR3 is TGTGCCAGCAGCGTTGGACACGCAACCCCGTACGAGCAGTACTTC. Encoded protein: CASSVGHATPYEQYF.

The genes are TRBV4-1 and TRBJ1-1, with D unresolved. From germline, CDR1 is MGHRA and CDR2 YSYEKL. The CDR3 covers 15 residues. The V end lost 1 base, the J end lost 1 base, and 10 bases lay between the germline ends. CDR3 in DNA: TGCGCCAGCAGCCAAGGTAGAGGCGAGAACACTGAAGCTTTCTTT. Translation: CASSQGRGENTEAFF.

This chain joins TRBV5-4 and TRBJ1-4, with TRBD1 identical over 10 bases. The J segment lost 4 bases and the V segment lost 1 base, leaving 10 bases of the junction unmatched. The germline V gene encodes CDR1 SGHNT and CDR2 YYREEE (reference sequence). The CDR3 has 18 residues. CDR3 residues: CASSLSPGTGVSNEKLFF. The CDR3 coding sequence is TGTGCCAGCAGCTTGAGTCCCGGGACAGGGGTTAGTAATGAAAAACTGTTTTTT.

The J gene is TRBJ2-1, the V gene TRBV30, with D hard to call. V lost 0 bases to trimming and J lost 1 base, with 7 bases between them. The CDR3 runs 14 residues. The germline V gene encodes CDR1 GTSNPN and CDR2 SVGIG (reference sequence). The CDR3 sequence is CAWSVLGSYNEQFF. CDR3 nucleotides: TGTGCCTGGAGTGTTTTGGGATCCTACAATGAGCAGTTCTTC.

V gene TRBV7-9 combines with J gene TRBJ2-7; D gene uncertain. The V gene's germline CDR1 is SEHNR and CDR2 FQNEAQ (reference sequence). The CDR3 is 12 residues long. V lost 1 base, J lost 5 bases, and 6 bases lay in between. The CDR3 bases are TGTGCCAGCAGCTTAGAGGCGGACGAGCAGTACTTC. It specifies CASSLEADEQYF. Based on the CDR3 plus reference TRBV7-9 and TRBJ2-7, the full variable domain is DTGVSQNPRHKITKRGQNVTFRCDPISEHNRLYWYRQTLGQGPEFLTYFQNEAQLEKSRLLSDRFSAERPKGSFSTLEIQRTEQGDSAMYLCASSLEADEQYFGPGTRLTVT.

The CDR3 protein is CASSPGNTEAFF. As DNA, the CDR3 is TGTGCCAGCAGTCCCGGGAACACTGAAGCTTTCTTT. This chain joins TRBV6-5 and TRBJ1-1; D not resolved. Trimming pared 5 bases from V and 1 base from J, leaving 5 bases between. The CDR3 is made up of 12 amino acids. The germline CDR1 and CDR2 sequences are MNHEY and SVGAGI.

This chain connects TRBV7-2 to TRBJ2-5; 7 nucleotides line up with TRBD2. The germline gives CDR1 SGHTA, CDR2 FQGNSA. Germline trimming cut 0 bases from V and 3 bases from J; bases unmatched to any gene: 7. This CDR3 has 16 amino acids. The CDR3 spells CASSLAVSAGEETQYF. CDR3 bases: TGTGCCAGCAGCTTAGCGGTATCGGCGGGAGAAGAGACCCAGTACTTC.

This chain uses TRBV11-2 with TRBJ2-1, with D unclear. Trimming stripped 11 bases from V and 4 bases from J, with 15 bases between. Germline V gene data show CDR1 as SGHAT and CDR2 as FQNNGV. The CDR3 loop spans 13 amino acids. CDR3 region: CASQLSSYNEQFF. The CDR3, as DNA: TGTGCCTCCCAATTGTCCTCTTACAATGAGCAGTTCTTC.

The chain employs TRBV27 and TRBJ2-7; tentative D call: TRBD2 (5 bases). V dropped 5 bases and J dropped 2 bases, with 7 bases sitting between them. Germline assignment: CDR1 MNHEY and CDR2 SMNVEV (reference sequence). The CDR3 runs to 12 residues. The CDR3 reads CASSPSPYEQYF. The CDR3 DNA follows: TGTGCCAGCAGTCCTAGCCCCTACGAGCAGTACTTC.

The CDR3 is CASSVGFGEQFF. CDR3 in DNA: TGTGCCAGCAGCGTGGGTTTCGGGGAGCAGTTCTTC. The chain carries TRBV7-2 and TRBJ2-1; D remains ambiguous. Germline lookup yields CDR1 SGHTA and CDR2 FQGNSA. The CDR3 has 12 residues. V was clipped by 5 bases and J by 10 bases, with 12 bases between them.

This rearrangement joins TRBV5-6 to TRBJ2-4; D may be TRBD2 (5 bases). The CDR3 runs 14 residues. The V gene lost 4 bases and the J gene lost 1 base, with 9 bases spanning the gap. Germline CDR1 is SGHDT and CDR2 is YYEEEE. This CDR3 is CASSLREAKNIQYF. CDR3 DNA: TGTGCCAGCAGCCTGAGGGAGGCCAAAAACATTCAGTACTTC. Full variable domain (outside the CDR3, taken from reference TRBV5-6 and TRBJ2-4): DAGVTQSPTHLIKTRGQQVTLRCSPKSGHDTVSWYQQALGQGPQFIFQYYEEEERQRGNFPDRFSGHQFPNYSSELNVNALLLGDSALYLCASSLREAKNIQYFGAGTRLSVL.